The 32 T cell receptor beta chains listed next were all sequenced from one sample in a study of T cells in Graves' hyperthyroidism and ophthalmopathy. From RNA transcripts, TCR beta CDR3 regions were amplified. Initially, a first-round RT-PCR of the TCR CDR3 employed the HTBI primer set. TCRdb independently ran MiXCR on the multiplex PCR reads; one entry per CDR3 protein. Of some 180,000 distinct CDR3 sequences in the sample, more than 15% were seen once. Sequenced: blood. The receptors originated from a woman aged 45 to 65 with Graves' hyperthyroidism.

This clonotype was observed at least ten times. CDR3 loop: CASGTSPDTQYF. As DNA, the CDR3 is TGTGCCAGCGGGACTAGCCCAGATACGCAGTATTTT. The rearrangement links TRBV6-2 or TRBV6-3 to TRBJ2-3, with TRBD2 matching over 9 bases. The germline V gene encodes CDR1 MNHEY and CDR2 SVGEGT. The CDR3 extends over 12 amino acids. After removal of 8 bases from V and 4 bases from J, the junction contained 1 base not matched to a gene.

Regarding this clonotype: One junction end disagrees with the germline gene, perhaps due to a read error. V and J are TRBV9 and TRBJ2-2; no reliable D call. This CDR3 region has 14 residues. From germline, CDR1 is SGDLS and CDR2 YYNGEE. The chain's CDR3 is CTSSVEKNTGELFF. CDR3 bases: TGTACCAGCAGCGTAGAGAAGAACACCGGGGAGCTGTTTTTT.

This clonotype has a count of ten or more. The rearrangement joins TRBV11-2 to TRBJ2-3; D might be TRBD1 (6 bases). The CDR3 is 15 amino acids. V lost 6 bases, J lost 1 base, and 14 bases lay in between. Germline CDR1 and CDR2: SGHAT and FQNNGV. The CDR3 sequence is CASSLTGWGTDTQYF. CDR3 DNA: TGTGCCAGCAGTCTCACAGGGTGGGGCACAGATACGCAGTATTTT.

This clonotype was recorded at least ten times. The chain uses TRBV6-2 or TRBV6-3 and TRBJ2-7; possibly TRBD1 for D (6 bases). This CDR3 contains 14 residues. The germline V and J ends were trimmed by 4 bases and 6 bases, with 16 bases remaining between them. The germline CDR1 and CDR2 sequences are MNHEY and SVGEGT. The CDR3 bases are TGTGCCAGCAGTTGGAACTACAGGGATTCCGAGCAGTACTTC. Translation gives CASSWNYRDSEQYF.

The chain uses TRBV4-1 and TRBJ2-3; D uncertain. Germline V CDR1 and CDR2: MGHRA, YSYEKL. V was trimmed by 2 bases and J by 2 bases, leaving 8 bases between them. The CDR3 contains 14 residues. CDR3 sequence (DNA): TGCGCCAGCAGCCAACGAAGGGACACAGATACGCAGTATTTT. This sequence encodes CASSQRRDTDTQYF.

Points on this clonotype: Possible read error: a much larger clone is one base away. No DNA is shown, since the ends of the CDR3 on it are uncertain; the CDR3 is the one TCRdb lists. The rearrangement links TRBV28 to TRBJ2-2; the table's TRBD2 call for D was not verified on the DNA. Germline assignment: CDR1 MDHEN and CDR2 SYDVKM. The CDR3 region is 15 residues in length, termini included. CDR3 residues: CASRVAGGTTGELSF.

This clonotype was recorded at least ten times. The V call is TRBV7-6, the J call TRBJ2-1, with TRBD2 as a possible D gene (6 bases). Per the germline V gene, CDR1 is SGHVS and CDR2 is FNYEAQ. This CDR3 spans 13 amino acids. The V gene lost 1 base and the J gene lost 10 bases, with 11 bases spanning the gap. Here the CDR3 reads CASSLGGVGEQFF. For the CDR3, the DNA is TGTGCCAGCAGCTTAGGGGGGGTGGGCGAGCAGTTCTTC.

The genes are TRBV5-6 and TRBJ1-2; tentative D call: TRBD1 (5 bases). V was cut by 0 bases and J by 8 bases, with 14 bases left in between. CDR1 SGHDT and CDR2 YYEEEE come from the germline V gene. CDR3 length equals 14 residues. DNA for the CDR3: TGTGCCAGCAGCTTGGGGTCAGGGTTCTGGGGCTACACCTTC. This gives the protein CASSLGSGFWGYTF.

The table lists this clonotype with many counts. The rearrangement links TRBV3-1 to TRBJ1-1, with TRBD1 matching 8 bases. CDR1 LGHDT and CDR2 YNNKEL come from the germline V gene (reference sequence). The CDR3 covers 14 residues. Germline trimming cut 7 bases from V and 5 bases from J; bases unmatched to any gene: 9. The DNA for the CDR3 is TGTGCCAGCACCCCCAAGGACAGGGAAACTGAAGCTTTCTTT. Encoded protein: CASTPKDRETEAFF.

In its sample, this clonotype was seen a few times. This rearrangement joins TRBV4-2 to TRBJ2-3; the D gene is possibly TRBD1 (6 bases). The germline gives CDR1 LGHNA, CDR2 YNFKEQ. Trimming stripped 0 bases from V and 2 bases from J, with 18 bases between. This CDR3 has 18 amino acids. CDR3 protein: CASSQEGAGEWSTDTQYF. Here the CDR3 DNA reads TGTGCCAGCAGCCAAGAGGGGGCAGGGGAGTGGTCCACAGATACGCAGTATTTT.

The table lists this clonotype with many counts. This chain connects TRBV7-9 to TRBJ2-5; D gene unclear. V was trimmed by 1 base and J by 1 base, leaving 10 bases between them. This CDR3 comprises 15 residues. Germline CDR1 reads SEHNR; CDR2 reads FQNEAQ (reference sequence). DNA of the CDR3: TGTGCCAGCAGCTTAGTTCCCAGACTCCAAGAGACCCAGTACTTC. Protein product: CASSLVPRLQETQYF. The variable domain in full, with the rest retrieved from reference TRBV7-9 and TRBJ2-5, is DTGVSQNPRHKITKRGQNVTFRCDPISEHNRLYWYRQTLGQGPEFLTYFQNEAQLEKSRLLSDRFSAERPKGSFSTLEIQRTEQGDSAMYLCASSLVPRLQETQYFGPGTRLLVL.

The CDR3 bases are TGTGCCAGCTCACCAGAGGTGTCGGGGACCAACACCGGGGAGCTGTTTTTT. Amino acid sequence: CASSPEVSGTNTGELFF. The gene calls are TRBV18 and TRBJ2-2; possibly TRBD1 or TRBD2 for D (5 bases each). Germline CDR1 and CDR2: KGHSH and LQKENI. The CDR3 contains 17 residues. V was trimmed by 2 bases and J by 2 bases, leaving 15 bases between them. The full variable domain, completed using reference TRBV18 and TRBJ2-2, is NAGVMQNPRHLVRRRGQEARLRCSPMKGHSHVYWYRQLPEEGLKFMVYLQKENIIDESGMPKERFSAEFPKEGPSILRIQQVVRGDSAAYFCASSPEVSGTNTGELFFGEGSRLTVL.

The sample holds many counts of this clonotype. A read error is possible here, since a much larger clone lies one base away. J is TRBJ2-7 and V is TRBV7-9; D is possibly TRBD1 or TRBD2 (5 bases each). The CDR3 totals 16 residues. Germline V gives CDR1 SEHNR, CDR2 FQNEAQ (reference sequence). The CDR3: CAGSLAMGRQHYEQYF. The CDR3 coding sequence is TGTGCCGGCAGCTTAGCGATGGGACGCCAACACTACGAGCAGTACTTC.

This clonotype was counted at least ten times. This sequence joins TRBV11-2 and TRBJ2-7; no definite D call. The CDR3 has 12 residues. Trimming removed 1 base at V and 9 bases at J, with 10 bases between. CDR1 is SGHAT and CDR2 is FQNNGV in the germline V gene. The chain's CDR3 is CASSLVGEGQYF. The CDR3 coding sequence is TGTGCCAGCAGCTTAGTTGGGGAAGGGCAGTACTTC.

This clonotype was counted ten times or more. This rearrangement joins TRBV19 to TRBJ1-2; tentatively, D is TRBD1 (5 bases). The V gene lost 6 bases and the J gene lost 8 bases, with 25 bases spanning the gap. Looked up from germline, CDR1 is LNHDA and CDR2 is SQIVND (reference sequence). This CDR3 spans 16 amino acids. CDR3 coding DNA: TGTGCCAGTAGAGCCCAGACAGCGACGGACCCCCTAGGCTACACCTTC. Encoded protein: CASRAQTATDPLGYTF.

The CDR3 region is CASSSETGRRTEAFF. Here the CDR3 DNA reads TGTGCCAGCAGTTCTGAGACAGGGAGGAGGACTGAAGCTTTCTTT. J is TRBJ1-1 and V is TRBV28; 7 bases fit TRBD1. The CDR3 covers 15 residues. Germline V CDR1 and CDR2: MDHEN, SYDVKM. Trimming took 4 bases from V and 5 from J; bases not matched to a gene: 10.

This clonotype was seen more than once but under ten times. The J gene is TRBJ2-5, the V gene TRBV11-2; 9 bases agree with TRBD1. Trimming removed 2 bases from V and 4 bases from J; junction bases left unmatched: 5. Germline V CDR1 and CDR2: SGHAT, FQNNGV. This CDR3 spans 15 amino acids. The CDR3 bases are TGTGCCAGCAGCTTATCTCGGGACAGGGCAGAGACCCAGTACTTC. This encodes CASSLSRDRAETQYF.

This clonotype occurred a few times. The chain uses TRBV7-6 and TRBJ2-2; tentative D call: TRBD2 (5 bases). Germline lookup yields CDR1 SGHVS and CDR2 FNYEAQ. This CDR3 spans 15 amino acids. V shed 1 base and J shed 2 bases, with 8 bases lying between them. CDR3 sequence (DNA): TGTGCCAGCAGCTTAGTACTAGATAACACCGGGGAGCTGTTTTTT. Protein: CASSLVLDNTGELFF. Full variable domain (remainder filled in from reference TRBV7-6 and TRBJ2-2): GAGVSQSPRYKVTKRGQDVALRCDPISGHVSLYWYRQALGQGPEFLTYFNYEAQQDKSGLPNDRFSAERPEGSISTLTIQRTEQRDSAMYRCASSLVLDNTGELFFGEGSRLTVL.

This clonotype was recorded many times. The CDR3 DNA reads TGTGCCAGCAGTTTCAGGGTAAACACTGAAGCTTTCTTT. This translates into CASSFRVNTEAFF. The chain has TRBV27 and TRBJ1-1, with a tentative D call TRBD1 (5 bases). The germline V and J ends were trimmed by 3 bases and 2 bases, with 7 bases remaining between them. CDR1 MNHEY and CDR2 SMNVEV come from the germline V gene (reference sequence). The CDR3 sequence is 13 residues long.

The rearrangement uses TRBV7-9 and TRBJ1-6, with D tentatively TRBD1 (5 bases). Germline V gene lookup returns CDR1 SEHNR and CDR2 FQNEAQ (reference sequence). The CDR3 spans 16 residues. V was pared by 1 base and J by 5 bases, with 12 bases between. Here the CDR3 reads CASSLDYPGNNSPLHF. For the CDR3, the DNA is TGTGCCAGCAGCTTAGACTACCCAGGGAATAATTCACCCCTCCACTTT.

This clonotype came up many times. The V call is TRBV19, the J call TRBJ2-5, with 8 bases lining up with TRBD2. The CDR3 totals 15 residues. The germline V gene has CDR1 LNHDA and CDR2 SQIVND (reference sequence). The trim removed 0 bases at V and 5 bases at J, leaving 5 bases unmatched. The CDR3 loop reads CASSIDREGKETQYF. In DNA form, the CDR3 reads TGTGCCAGTAGTATAGATCGGGAGGGGAAGGAGACCCAGTACTTC.

Details on this clonotype: The junction differs from germline at one of its ends, possibly a read error. The rearrangement joins TRBV7-7 to TRBJ2-1, with 7 bases matching TRBD1. The germline V gene encodes CDR1 SSHAT and CDR2 FNYEAQ (reference sequence). The CDR3 has 16 residues. This CDR3 is CASSLADRDGYNEQFF. In DNA, the CDR3 is TGTGCTAGCAGCTTAGCCGACAGGGATGGATACAATGAGCAGTTCTTC. Together with reference TRBV7-7 and TRBJ2-1, the CDR3 gives the full variable domain: GAGVSQSPRYKVTKRGQDVTLRCDPISSHATLYWYQQALGQGPEFLTYFNYEAQPDKSGLPSDRFSAERPEGSISTLTIQRTEQRDSAMYRCASSLADRDGYNEQFFGPGTRLTVL.

This clonotype has a count of ten or more. This chain links TRBV4-1 with TRBJ1-2, with D maybe TRBD1 (6 bases). The germline V gene has CDR1 MGHRA and CDR2 YSYEKL. Trimming cost V 4 bases and J 8 bases, with 17 bases left between them. There are 14 residues in the CDR3. This CDR3 reads CASSRPPGHYGYTF. The CDR3, as DNA: TGCGCCAGCAGCCGCCCCCCGGGACATTACGGCTACACCTTC.

This clonotype was detected only once. This clone may be a read error of a much larger clone one base away. This chain joins TRBV6-1 and TRBJ2-4; D ambiguous. V was pared by 11 bases and J by 8 bases, with 13 bases between. CDR1 and CDR2 (germline): MNHNS, SASEGT. This CDR3 has 11 amino acids. The CDR3 sequence is CASQHGYIQYF. CDR3 in DNA: TGTGCCTCCCAGCACGGGTACATTCAGTACTTC.

In this sample, this clonotype turned up many times. The V call is TRBV5-4, the J call TRBJ1-1; possibly TRBD1 for D (6 bases). The V gene's germline CDR1 is SGHNT and CDR2 YYREEE (reference sequence). There are 14 residues in the CDR3. With 4 bases removed from V and 3 bases from J, the gap between germline ends came to 13 bases. CDR3 bases: TGTGCCAGCAGCACCGGGACACTACACACTGAAGCTTTCTTT. This sequence encodes CASSTGTLHTEAFF.

On this clonotype itself: A much bigger clone sits one base away, suggesting this may be a read error. This chain uses TRBV11-2 with TRBJ2-7; perhaps TRBD1 as D (6 bases). From germline, CDR1 is SGHAT and CDR2 FQNNGV. This CDR3 region has 13 residues. DNA of the CDR3: TGTGCCAGCAGCGTCGACAGGAGATACGGGCAGTACTTC. Translating gives CASSVDRRYGQYF.

This clonotype was detected ten times or more. The chain recombines TRBV5-1 with TRBJ2-3, with 8 bases lining up with TRBD2. J was trimmed by 2 bases and V by 0 bases; bases with no gene match: 5. The CDR3 runs to 16 residues. Germline loops: CDR1 SGHRS, CDR2 YFSETQ. The CDR3 sequence: CASSLGPGGVTDTQYF. The CDR3 bases are TGCGCCAGCAGCTTGGGACCGGGGGGGGTCACAGATACGCAGTATTTT.

The sample holds many counts of this clonotype. The J gene is TRBJ2-3, the V gene TRBV9, with TRBD2 identical over 8 bases. J gave up 4 bases and V 5 bases, and 9 bases lay outside the gene matches. Per germline, CDR1 SGDLS and CDR2 YYNGEE. The CDR3 loop spans 15 amino acids. The CDR3 is CASRGGGGSPDTQYF. The CDR3 DNA sequence: TGTGCCAGCAGAGGAGGCGGGGGGAGTCCAGATACGCAGTATTTT.

This clonotype came up a few times. The chain carries TRBV9 and TRBJ2-7; D is possibly TRBD1 (5 bases). This CDR3 has 14 amino acids. The germline V and J ends were trimmed by 3 bases and 4 bases, with 14 bases remaining between them. Germline values: CDR1 SGDLS, CDR2 YYNGEE. DNA for the CDR3: TGTGCCAGCAGCGCCACAGGTGAACCTTACGAGCAGTACTTC. Amino acids: CASSATGEPYEQYF.

This clonotype showed up just once. The chain links TRBV27 to TRBJ2-1; TRBD2 agrees at 11 bases. The V gene's germline CDR1 is MNHEY and CDR2 SMNVEV (reference sequence). The CDR3 length is 15 residues. The trim removed 4 bases at V and 6 bases at J, leaving 5 bases unmatched. The CDR3 coding sequence is TGTGCCAGCAGTTCCAATAGCGGGAGGGCCAATGAGCAGTTCTTC. Protein: CASSSNSGRANEQFF.

There are many counts of this clonotype. The V gene is TRBV5-1, the J gene TRBJ1-1; D is ambiguous. V lost 2 bases, J lost 1 base, and 9 bases lay in between. CDR3 size: 14 residues. Germline assignment: CDR1 SGHRS and CDR2 YFSETQ. The CDR3 sequence: CASSFSGWNTEAFF. In DNA form, the CDR3 reads TGCGCCAGCAGCTTCTCTGGGTGGAACACTGAAGCTTTCTTT.

At least ten counts were recorded for this clonotype. The chain links TRBV6-2 or TRBV6-3 to TRBJ2-4, with a tentative D call TRBD1 (5 bases). The V end lost 1 base, the J end lost 0 bases, and 19 bases lay between the germline ends. This CDR3 region has 19 residues. CDR1 and CDR2 from the germline V gene are MNHEY and SVGEGT. CDR3 residues: CASSYWGRAQNKAKNIQYF. The CDR3 DNA reads as TGTGCCAGCAGTTACTGGGGCAGGGCCCAGAATAAAGCCAAAAACATTCAGTACTTC.